This entry concerns a single T cell receptor beta chain. Its antigen remains unknown. Between the trimmed V and J ends, which lost 3 bases and 2 bases, there was a span of 7 bases. Germline V CDR1 and CDR2: MNHEY, SMNVEV (reference sequence). This CDR3 is 13 amino acids long. 90,000 to 100,000 naive or memory CD4+ cells were cultured with CEF peptides for approximately eleven days. Using immunoSEQ multiplex PCR, the repertoire was profiled, and TCRdb retains in-frame clones only, with some absent. This sample carries about 36,000 clones, 75% to 85% of them seen once, and the ten largest clones take 2.8%. The entry originates in a study of CD4 T cells in relation to SARS-CoV-2 and coronaviruses. The overall study: Convalescent donors were aged about 20 to 72, with median roughly 38 years. Shared crossreactive spike epitopes were mapped to their HLA restriction.

Study-wide points: No crossreactivity against non-spike viral proteins was tested here.

This receptor was taken from an adult with COVID-19. The chain carries TRBV27 and TRBJ2-5; perhaps TRBD2 as D (5 bases). The specimen was memory CD4+ T cells from PBMCs, cultured in vitro. CDR3 bases: TGTGCCAGCAGTTTGGGGAGTCAAGAGACCCAGTACTTC. Amino acids: CASSLGSQETQYF.